This is a list of T cell receptor beta chains from one sample in a study of cytomegalovirus exposure and HLA in healthy donors. TCRdb's table, derived via immunoSEQ multiplex PCR, lists solely in-frame clones and lacks some. The table has under 400,000 clones, 88% seen once; the top ten hold roughly 0.88%. The source material was PBMCs. Source of these receptors: a man aged 25 to 40 in good health and CMV-seronegative. CDR3s include the opening cysteine and the closing phenylalanine or tryptophan. D genes are given only for firm matches. Clone sizes are given selectively: once, few, many, or a class where the clone is expanded.

>TRBJ2-7|-|once|TRBV29-1
CSVEDLTTYEQYF
TGCAGCGTTGAAGACCTAACGACCTACGAGCAGTACTTC
>TRBJ1-5|TRBD1|-|TRBV27
CASSFRGVNQPQHF
TGTGCCAGCAGTTTCAGGGGGGTCAATCAGCCCCAGCATTTT
>TRBJ2-2|TRBD1|-|TRBV11-3
CASAPGQGANTGELFF
TGTGCCAGCGCTCCCGGACAGGGCGCGAACACCGGGGAGCTGTTTTTT
>TRBJ1-6|-|-|TRBV5-5
CASSLGQDRRQNSPLHF
TGTGCCAGCAGCTTGGGGCAGGACAGAAGACAGAATTCACCCCTCCACTTT
>TRBJ1-2|TRBD1|once|TRBV4-1
CASSQDGMKGQTPRGYTF
TGCGCCAGCAGCCAAGATGGGATGAAGGGACAGACCCCTCGGGGCTACACCTTC
>TRBJ2-1|-|-|TRBV27
CASSLAGGYNEQFF
TGTGCCAGCAGTTTAGCCGGGGGATACAATGAGCAGTTCTTC
>TRBJ2-2|-|-|TRBV18
CASSPPAGASGELFF
TGTGCCAGCTCACCACCCGCGGGGGCCTCCGGGGAGCTGTTTTTT
>TRBJ1-1|-|-|TRBV6-1
CASGTLNTEAFF
TGTGCCAGCGGGACACTGAACACTGAAGCTTTCTTT
>TRBJ1-1|-|-|TRBV5-1
CASSLDRGKAFF
TGCGCCAGCAGCTTGGATAGGGGTAAAGCTTTCTTT
>TRBJ2-7|TRBD1|-|TRBV11-2
CASSAIGTGPYEQYF
TGTGCCAGCAGCGCTATCGGGACAGGGCCCTACGAGCAGTACTTC
>TRBJ2-1|-|-|TRBV9
CASSVAGAKHEQFF
TGTGCCAGCAGCGTAGCAGGGGCTAAGCATGAGCAGTTCTTC
>TRBJ1-2|-|-|TRBV5-6
CASSFRGQSNYGYTF
TGTGCCAGCAGCTTCCGCGGACAGTCTAACTATGGCTACACCTTC
>TRBJ1-2|TRBD1|-|TRBV4-1
CASSQAGTDGYTF
TGCGCCAGCAGCCAAGCCGGGACAGATGGCTACACCTTC
>TRBJ2-7|TRBD1|-|TRBV14
CASSQGWTGGAAFGEQYF
TGTGCCAGCAGCCAAGGATGGACAGGGGGCGCTGCTTTCGGCGAGCAGTACTTC
>TRBJ2-1|TRBD1|-|TRBV4-1
CASSRQPGQGYNEQFF
TGCGCCAGCAGCCGTCAACCGGGACAGGGCTACAATGAGCAGTTCTTC
>TRBJ1-6|-|once|TRBV18
CASSADMNSPLHF
TGTGCCAGCTCAGCTGACATGAATTCACCCCTCCACTTT
>TRBJ2-7|TRBD1|-|TRBV10-1
CASSESGRGNEQYF
TGCGCCAGCAGTGAGTCGGGCAGGGGGAACGAGCAGTACTTC
>TRBJ1-2|-|-|TRBV25-1
CASSEGEDGVVYGYTF
TGTGCCAGCAGTGAGGGGGAGGACGGGGTCGTCTATGGCTACACCTTC
>TRBJ1-2|-|few|TRBV27
CASREGGGYTF
TGTGCCAGCCGCGAAGGAGGTGGCTACACCTTC
>TRBJ1-1|-|-|TRBV6-5
CASSRPVTGNTEAFF
TGTGCCAGCAGTCGACCCGTTACAGGGAACACTGAAGCTTTCTTT
>TRBJ2-6|-|-|TRBV4-1
CASSQVLSGSGANVLTF
TGCGCCAGCAGCCAAGTTTTATCGGGGTCTGGGGCCAACGTCCTGACTTTC
>TRBJ1-4|TRBD1|once|TRBV27
CASSYYRGLGEKLFF
TGTGCCAGCAGTTACTACAGGGGGCTCGGTGAAAAACTGTTTTTT
>TRBJ1-2|TRBD1|-|TRBV5-1
CASSPGGVRGYTF
TGCGCCAGCAGCCCAGGGGGCGTGCGTGGCTACACCTTC
>TRBJ1-2|-|few|TRBV5-1
CASSLTANYGYTF
TGCGCCAGCAGCTTAACAGCTAACTATGGCTACACCTTC
>TRBJ2-7|-|-|TRBV7-9
CASSPLSPLQYF
TGTGCCAGCAGCCCCCTAAGCCCATTGCAGTACTTC
>TRBJ1-3|TRBD1|-|TRBV6-1
CASSAGTVRNTIYF
TGTGCCAGCAGTGCCGGGACAGTCAGAAACACCATATATTTT
>TRBJ1-1|-|once|TRBV6-1
CASSEWWQGGTEAFF
TGTGCCAGCAGTGAATGGTGGCAGGGTGGCACTGAAGCTTTCTTT
>TRBJ2-2|-|-|TRBV5-5
CASSLIEGYTGELFF
TGTGCCAGCAGCTTGATCGAGGGCTACACCGGGGAGCTGTTTTTT
>TRBJ2-7|TRBD1|once|TRBV4-1
CASSQAYRGLSSYEQYF
TGCGCCAGCAGCCAAGCCTACAGGGGATTGAGCTCCTACGAGCAGTACTTC
>TRBJ1-6|-|-|TRBV5-6
CASSLVSSYNSPLHF
TGTGCCAGCAGCTTGGTTAGCTCCTATAATTCACCCCTCCACTTT
>TRBJ1-2|TRBD1|-|TRBV4-1
CASSQDTAQGARGYGYTF
TGCGCCAGCAGCCAAGATACTGCACAGGGGGCGCGGGGCTATGGCTACACCTTC
>TRBJ1-3|-|-|TRBV19
CASSIVRAGNTIYF
TGTGCCAGTAGTATCGTCAGGGCTGGAAACACCATATATTTT
>TRBJ2-1|-|-|TRBV6-4
CASSDYAGPPYNEQFF
TGTGCCAGCAGTGACTACGCAGGGCCCCCCTACAATGAGCAGTTCTTC
>TRBJ1-2|TRBD1|once|TRBV5-1
CASSSGTGKINYGYTF
TGCGCCAGCAGCTCCGGGACAGGGAAAATCAACTATGGCTACACCTTC
>TRBJ1-1|-|-|TRBV10-3
CASRDGGEAFF
TGTGCCAGCCGGGATGGGGGGGAAGCTTTCTTT
>TRBJ1-1|-|-|TRBV18
CASSLQKTNTEAFF
TGTGCCAGCTCCCTACAGAAGACGAACACTGAAGCTTTCTTT
>TRBJ2-5|-|-|TRBV5-6
CASSFFGGGIETQYF
TGTGCCAGCAGCTTCTTTGGGGGAGGTATAGAGACCCAGTACTTC